The 7 T cell receptor beta chains below all came from one sample that was sequenced in a study of blood T cells in healthy people across ages. Then a second PCR, running about 7 to 11 cycles, was carried out with a sample-barcoded 5' primer and a J-beta primer mix. From the 5' RACE reads, TCRdb called clonotypes with MiXCR, one entry per CDR3 protein. The profile shows 700,000 or so distinct CDR3 sequences, 20% to 25% of them singletons. The specimen sequenced was blood. The receptors derive from a man in his 70s in good health.

This clonotype was observed a handful of times. The V gene is TRBV12-5, the J gene TRBJ1-2; unclear D gene. Germline CDR1 reads LGHNT; CDR2 reads FRNRAP. Trimming shortened V by 2 bases and J by 5 bases, and 15 bases separated the two germline ends. CDR3 length equals 15 residues. CDR3 nucleotides: TGTGCTAGTGGTTTGAGAGAAGCGAACCCTTATGGCTACACCTTC. Translating gives CASGLREANPYGYTF.

The chain combines TRBV4-1 with TRBJ2-1; D unclear. The V gene's germline CDR1 is MGHRA and CDR2 YSYEKL. Trimming removed 0 bases at V and 7 bases at J, with 10 bases between. The CDR3 spans 14 residues. The CDR3, as DNA: TGCGCCAGCAGCCAAGATTTGGGGTCAAATGAGCAGTTCTTC. Translated: CASSQDLGSNEQFF.

V and J are TRBV7-9 and TRBJ2-3; no definite D call. V lost 4 bases and J 5 bases, leaving 16 bases between the germline ends. The CDR3 spans 15 residues. Germline loops: CDR1 SEHNR, CDR2 FQNEAQ (reference sequence). CDR3 sequence reads: CASSSFGVTGDTQYF. As DNA, the CDR3 is TGTGCCAGCAGCTCCTTTGGGGTCACGGGAGATACGCAGTATTTT.

This clonotype was seen a handful of times. V and J are TRBV5-1 and TRBJ1-4; possibly TRBD1 for D (5 bases). Trimming stripped 1 base from V and 7 bases from J, with 17 bases between. This CDR3 is 16 amino acids long. Germline CDR1 SGHRS, CDR2 YFSETQ. CDR3 sequence: CASSLKGFDPGEKLFF. CDR3 bases: TGCGCCAGCAGCTTGAAGGGGTTCGACCCTGGTGAAAAACTGTTTTTT.

The chain is built from TRBV6-4 and TRBJ2-1; TRBD2 matches 7 bases. The CDR3 is 11 amino acids. From germline, CDR1 is MRHNA and CDR2 SNTAGT. V was clipped by 7 bases and J by 13 bases; unmatched bases: 7. As DNA, the CDR3 is TGTGCCAGCAATCAGAGCGGGACTCAGTTCTTC. Translation gives CASNQSGTQFF.

This clonotype was observed a few times. CDR3 nucleotide sequence: TGTGCCAGCAGCGTAGGAGCAGATAGTAATCAGCCCCAGCATTTT. Protein sequence: CASSVGADSNQPQHF. The J gene is TRBJ1-5, the V gene TRBV9, with no clear D. The CDR3 consists of 15 residues. V was clipped by 0 bases and J by 4 bases, with 11 bases between them. CDR1 and CDR2 (germline): SGDLS, YYNGEE.

This clonotype showed up many times. The rearrangement joins TRBV7-2 to TRBJ2-3, with TRBD2 matching 7 bases. Germline assignment: CDR1 SGHTA and CDR2 FQGNSA. The V segment lost 1 base and the J segment 4 bases; nucleotides outside the gene matches: 2. The CDR3 runs to 14 residues. The CDR3 DNA reads TGTGCCAGCAGCTTAGTGGGGGGGTCAGATACGCAGTATTTT. It yields the protein CASSLVGGSDTQYF.